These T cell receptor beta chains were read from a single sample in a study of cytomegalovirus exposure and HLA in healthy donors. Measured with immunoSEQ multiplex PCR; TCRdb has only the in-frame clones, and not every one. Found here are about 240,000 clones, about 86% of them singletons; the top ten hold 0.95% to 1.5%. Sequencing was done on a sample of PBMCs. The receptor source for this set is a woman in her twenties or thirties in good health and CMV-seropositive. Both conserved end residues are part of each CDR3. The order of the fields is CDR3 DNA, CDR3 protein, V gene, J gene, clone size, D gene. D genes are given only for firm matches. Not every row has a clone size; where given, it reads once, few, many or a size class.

CDR3nt: TGTGCCAGCTCGCCGGGACATCTGTCGTATGGCTACACCTTC; CDR3aa: CASSPGHLSYGYTF; v_gene: TRBV18; j_gene: TRBJ1-2; abundance: NA; d_gene: NA
CDR3nt: TGTGCCAGCAGCGTAGGTAGGAGCTCTGGAAACACCATATATTTT; CDR3aa: CASSVGRSSGNTIYF; v_gene: TRBV9; j_gene: TRBJ1-3; abundance: NA; d_gene: NA
CDR3nt: TGCAGCGTTGGGGGGCCTAGCGGGAGTCCGGGGGAGCAGTTCTTC; CDR3aa: CSVGGPSGSPGEQFF; v_gene: TRBV29-1; j_gene: TRBJ2-1; abundance: NA; d_gene: TRBD2
CDR3nt: TGTGCCAGCAGAGAGTACAATGAGCAGTTCTTC; CDR3aa: CASREYNEQFF; v_gene: TRBV6-1; j_gene: TRBJ2-1; abundance: NA; d_gene: NA
CDR3nt: TGTGCCAGCAGTGAAGGGGGAGGGGAAAGGGGCTACACCTTC; CDR3aa: CASSEGGGERGYTF; v_gene: TRBV6-1; j_gene: TRBJ1-2; abundance: NA; d_gene: NA
CDR3nt: TGTGCCAGCAGCTTAGATGCAGGGTTGTCGGCTGGGGCCAACGTCCTGACTTTC; CDR3aa: CASSLDAGLSAGANVLTF; v_gene: TRBV7-2; j_gene: TRBJ2-6; abundance: NA; d_gene: NA
CDR3nt: TGTGCCAGCTCACCCCGACAGGCAACCCTGAATGAAAAACTGTTTTTT; CDR3aa: CASSPRQATLNEKLFF; v_gene: TRBV18; j_gene: TRBJ1-4; abundance: NA; d_gene: NA
CDR3nt: TGTGCCAGCAGCTTAGGAGGGTTATTTCAGCCCCAGCATTTT; CDR3aa: CASSLGGLFQPQHF; v_gene: TRBV7-8; j_gene: TRBJ1-5; abundance: NA; d_gene: NA
CDR3nt: TGTGCCACCAGCGCGATCGACAGGGGCTACGAGCAGTACTTC; CDR3aa: CATSAIDRGYEQYF; v_gene: TRBV15; j_gene: TRBJ2-7; abundance: NA; d_gene: TRBD1
CDR3nt: TGTGCCAGCAGTGAGATGGTAGAAAGCAATGAGCAGTTCTTC; CDR3aa: CASSEMVESNEQFF; v_gene: TRBV6-1; j_gene: TRBJ2-1; abundance: NA; d_gene: NA
CDR3nt: TGTGCCAGCAGTGTAGGCGAGGGGGCTGGCAATCAGCCCCAGCATTTT; CDR3aa: CASSVGEGAGNQPQHF; v_gene: TRBV6-1; j_gene: TRBJ1-5; abundance: few; d_gene: TRBD1
CDR3nt: TGTGCCAGCAGCTTAAGGGGCGGACTAGCGGGAGCTAATGAGACCCAGTACTTC; CDR3aa: CASSLRGGLAGANETQYF; v_gene: TRBV7-6; j_gene: TRBJ2-5; abundance: NA; d_gene: TRBD2
CDR3nt: TGTGCCAGCAGCCAGGGGAGTAAAGGGTACGAGCAGTACTTC; CDR3aa: CASSQGSKGYEQYF; v_gene: TRBV27; j_gene: TRBJ2-7; abundance: NA; d_gene: NA
CDR3nt: TGTGCCAGCAGTCTCCCGACAGGGATGACCTACAATGAGCAGTTCTTC; CDR3aa: CASSLPTGMTYNEQFF; v_gene: TRBV28; j_gene: TRBJ2-1; abundance: NA; d_gene: TRBD1
CDR3nt: TGTGCCAGCAGTGGGGACTACGTCTTACGGGAGCAGTTCTTC; CDR3aa: CASSGDYVLREQFF; v_gene: TRBV6-1; j_gene: TRBJ2-1; abundance: NA; d_gene: TRBD2
CDR3nt: TGTGCCAGCAGGGACAGTTCCTACGAGCAGTACTTC; CDR3aa: CASRDSSYEQYF; v_gene: TRBV6-1; j_gene: TRBJ2-7; abundance: NA; d_gene: NA
CDR3nt: TGCGCCAGCAGACCACAGGTCGTGGGGGGGCGCGACTATGGCTACACCTTC; CDR3aa: CASRPQVVGGRDYGYTF; v_gene: TRBV23-1; j_gene: TRBJ1-2; abundance: NA; d_gene: NA
CDR3nt: TGTGCCAGCAGCTTAGCTCCAGGGGGCTTCCTTAGCAATCAGCCCCAGCATTTT; CDR3aa: CASSLAPGGFLSNQPQHF; v_gene: TRBV7-2; j_gene: TRBJ1-5; abundance: once; d_gene: TRBD1
CDR3nt: TGCAGCGTTGCATTCCAGGCTAACTATGGCTACACCTTC; CDR3aa: CSVAFQANYGYTF; v_gene: TRBV29-1; j_gene: TRBJ1-2; abundance: NA; d_gene: NA
CDR3nt: TGCGCCAGCAGCTTGAACTCGGGAAGCAATCAGCCCCAGCATTTT; CDR3aa: CASSLNSGSNQPQHF; v_gene: TRBV5-1; j_gene: TRBJ1-5; abundance: NA; d_gene: NA
CDR3nt: TGCGCCAGCAGCCAAGGGACAGGGCAACAAGGCACTGAAGCTTTCTTT; CDR3aa: CASSQGTGQQGTEAFF; v_gene: TRBV4-1; j_gene: TRBJ1-1; abundance: once; d_gene: TRBD1
CDR3nt: TGCGCCAGCAGCTTGGCAGAACAGGAATACGAGCAGTACTTC; CDR3aa: CASSLAEQEYEQYF; v_gene: TRBV5-1; j_gene: TRBJ2-7; abundance: NA; d_gene: NA
CDR3nt: TGTGCCAGCACCCGGACAGGGGGAAGTACGCAGTATTTT; CDR3aa: CASTRTGGSTQYF; v_gene: TRBV2; j_gene: TRBJ2-3; abundance: many; d_gene: TRBD1
CDR3nt: TGTGCCAGTAGTATCACGGGGGGGGCTGAAGCTTTCTTT; CDR3aa: CASSITGGAEAFF; v_gene: TRBV19; j_gene: TRBJ1-1; abundance: NA; d_gene: NA
CDR3nt: TGTGCCAGCAGCGATCCGGGACTAGCGGAGCAGTTCTTC; CDR3aa: CASSDPGLAEQFF; v_gene: TRBV7-3; j_gene: TRBJ2-1; abundance: NA; d_gene: TRBD2
CDR3nt: TGTGCCACCACAGGGCCCACAGATACGCAGTATTTT; CDR3aa: CATTGPTDTQYF; v_gene: TRBV6-5; j_gene: TRBJ2-3; abundance: NA; d_gene: NA
CDR3nt: TGTGCCAGCAGGGGTGGGTACACCCGCTTTAGCCACTACAATGAGCAGTTCTTC; CDR3aa: CASRGGYTRFSHYNEQFF; v_gene: TRBV11-2; j_gene: TRBJ2-1; abundance: NA; d_gene: NA
CDR3nt: TGTGCCAGCAGCTTAGATCAGGGCTATGGCTACACCTTC; CDR3aa: CASSLDQGYGYTF; v_gene: TRBV11-2; j_gene: TRBJ1-2; abundance: NA; d_gene: NA
CDR3nt: TGTGCCAGTAGCCGGAACACTGAAGCTTTCTTT; CDR3aa: CASSRNTEAFF; v_gene: TRBV19; j_gene: TRBJ1-1; abundance: NA; d_gene: NA
CDR3nt: TGTGCCAGCAGTGAATCGTCCCGGGACAGGGGTGAAAAACTGTTTTTT; CDR3aa: CASSESSRDRGEKLFF; v_gene: TRBV2; j_gene: TRBJ1-4; abundance: NA; d_gene: TRBD1
CDR3nt: TGTGCCAGCAGCTTCGGGACTAGCGGGAGTTGGGTTGAGCAGTTCTTC; CDR3aa: CASSFGTSGSWVEQFF; v_gene: TRBV7-8; j_gene: TRBJ2-1; abundance: NA; d_gene: TRBD2
CDR3nt: TGTGCCAGCAGTCCGTTAATTTGGGGCAGCTCTGGAAACACCATATATTTT; CDR3aa: CASSPLIWGSSGNTIYF; v_gene: TRBV28; j_gene: TRBJ1-3; abundance: NA; d_gene: NA
CDR3nt: TGTGCCAGCAGCGTCACAGGGATCGCTAATGAAAAACTGTTTTTT; CDR3aa: CASSVTGIANEKLFF; v_gene: TRBV9; j_gene: TRBJ1-4; abundance: NA; d_gene: NA
CDR3nt: TGTGCCAGCAGAGAGAAAGGACAGAACACCGGGGAGCTGTTTTTT; CDR3aa: CASREKGQNTGELFF; v_gene: TRBV6-5; j_gene: TRBJ2-2; abundance: NA; d_gene: NA
CDR3nt: TGTGCCAGCAAGAGGACTAGCGGGGCTTACGAGCAGTACTTC; CDR3aa: CASKRTSGAYEQYF; v_gene: TRBV28; j_gene: TRBJ2-7; abundance: NA; d_gene: TRBD2
CDR3nt: TGTGCCAGCAGCTTGGGGGGGCAGAGGGAAGGCAATCAGCCCCAGCATTTT; CDR3aa: CASSLGGQREGNQPQHF; v_gene: TRBV5-4; j_gene: TRBJ1-5; abundance: NA; d_gene: NA
CDR3nt: TGTGCCAGCAGGGACCTCGCCTTGACAGGGGTAGAATACGAGCAGTACTTC; CDR3aa: CASRDLALTGVEYEQYF; v_gene: TRBV2; j_gene: TRBJ2-7; abundance: once; d_gene: TRBD1
CDR3nt: TGTGCCAGCAGCTTCGGGACAGGGGGCGCTGGGGCCAACGTCCTGACTTTC; CDR3aa: CASSFGTGGAGANVLTF; v_gene: TRBV11-3; j_gene: TRBJ2-6; abundance: NA; d_gene: TRBD1
CDR3nt: TGTGCCAGCAGCTCCGACCGGGTGGCCTATGGCTACACCTTC; CDR3aa: CASSSDRVAYGYTF; v_gene: TRBV7-3; j_gene: TRBJ1-2; abundance: once; d_gene: NA
CDR3nt: TGTGCCAGCAGGGGGGGACTATGGGATGGTGAGACCCAGTACTTC; CDR3aa: CASRGGLWDGETQYF; v_gene: TRBV7-7; j_gene: TRBJ2-5; abundance: NA; d_gene: TRBD2
CDR3nt: TGTGCCAGCAGTGACCCGACGGGTTACGGGGAGCTGTTTTTT; CDR3aa: CASSDPTGYGELFF; v_gene: TRBV2; j_gene: TRBJ2-2; abundance: NA; d_gene: NA
CDR3nt: TGCGCCAGCAGCTTGGCTGGCCCCTCCTACGAGCAGTACTTC; CDR3aa: CASSLAGPSYEQYF; v_gene: TRBV5-1; j_gene: TRBJ2-7; abundance: NA; d_gene: NA
CDR3nt: TGCGCCAGCAGTGAGATACAGGGTGATGGCTACACCTTC; CDR3aa: CASSEIQGDGYTF; v_gene: TRBV5-1; j_gene: TRBJ1-2; abundance: NA; d_gene: NA
CDR3nt: TGCGCCAGCAGCTTGCCTAGCGGGAGTGGGGAGACCCAGTACTTC; CDR3aa: CASSLPSGSGETQYF; v_gene: TRBV5-1; j_gene: TRBJ2-5; abundance: NA; d_gene: TRBD2
CDR3nt: TGCGCCAGCAGCCAAACAGGTCTTAGCTCTGGGGCCAACGTCCTGACTTTC; CDR3aa: CASSQTGLSSGANVLTF; v_gene: TRBV5-1; j_gene: TRBJ2-6; abundance: NA; d_gene: NA
CDR3nt: TGTGCCAGCAGCCACACAGGGATTGGGAACAATGAGCAGTTCTTC; CDR3aa: CASSHTGIGNNEQFF; v_gene: TRBV7-9; j_gene: TRBJ2-1; abundance: NA; d_gene: NA
CDR3nt: TGCAGCGTTGAGAAGGGGCTTGAAGCTTTCTTT; CDR3aa: CSVEKGLEAFF; v_gene: TRBV29-1; j_gene: TRBJ1-1; abundance: NA; d_gene: NA
CDR3nt: TGTGCCAGCAGCCCGCAGGGGGCAACTAATGAAAAACTGTTTTTT; CDR3aa: CASSPQGATNEKLFF; v_gene: TRBV5-4; j_gene: TRBJ1-4; abundance: NA; d_gene: TRBD1
CDR3nt: TGTGCCAGCAGGGGGGGCGGGAGACTTGACAATGAGCAGTTCTTC; CDR3aa: CASRGGGRLDNEQFF; v_gene: TRBV6-5; j_gene: TRBJ2-1; abundance: NA; d_gene: NA
CDR3nt: TGTGCCAGCAGCACCGGGACTAGCGGGAGTAACACCGGGGAGCTGTTTTTT; CDR3aa: CASSTGTSGSNTGELFF; v_gene: TRBV5-4; j_gene: TRBJ2-2; abundance: NA; d_gene: TRBD2
CDR3nt: TGTGCCAGCAGCTTGGTCGTAGACTATCGAGGGAGCGAGCAGTACTTC; CDR3aa: CASSLVVDYRGSEQYF; v_gene: TRBV5-6; j_gene: TRBJ2-7; abundance: once; d_gene: NA
CDR3nt: TGCGCCAGCAGCCAAGATCGACAGAACTATGGCTACACCTTC; CDR3aa: CASSQDRQNYGYTF; v_gene: TRBV4-1; j_gene: TRBJ1-2; abundance: NA; d_gene: NA
CDR3nt: TGTGCCAGCAACAAGAGGGCTAGCGGGCTCGATGAGCAGTTCTTC; CDR3aa: CASNKRASGLDEQFF; v_gene: TRBV27; j_gene: TRBJ2-1; abundance: NA; d_gene: TRBD2
CDR3nt: TGTGCCAGCAGCTCCCTACAGGGCGGGTGGGATCAGCCCCAGCATTTT; CDR3aa: CASSSLQGGWDQPQHF; v_gene: TRBV7-9; j_gene: TRBJ1-5; abundance: NA; d_gene: NA
CDR3nt: TGTGCCAGCTCACCACCCGCAGGGAGGGCTCTCTCTGGGGCCAACGTCCTGACTTTC; CDR3aa: CASSPPAGRALSGANVLTF; v_gene: TRBV18; j_gene: TRBJ2-6; abundance: NA; d_gene: TRBD2
CDR3nt: TGTGCCAGCTCCACTGAACTCTGGACCCAGTACTTC; CDR3aa: CASSTELWTQYF; v_gene: TRBV7-6; j_gene: TRBJ2-5; abundance: NA; d_gene: NA
CDR3nt: TGTGCCAGCAGCTTAGGAATTGGGGCGGAGACCCAGTACTTC; CDR3aa: CASSLGIGAETQYF; v_gene: TRBV11-2; j_gene: TRBJ2-5; abundance: NA; d_gene: NA
CDR3nt: TGTGCCAGCAGCTTAGGCCTCGCGGGAGGCACAGATACGCAGTATTTT; CDR3aa: CASSLGLAGGTDTQYF; v_gene: TRBV13; j_gene: TRBJ2-3; abundance: NA; d_gene: TRBD2
CDR3nt: TGTGCCAGCAGCTTACGTAGCGGGAAAAACTCCTACAATGAGCAGTTCTTC; CDR3aa: CASSLRSGKNSYNEQFF; v_gene: TRBV11-2; j_gene: TRBJ2-1; abundance: NA; d_gene: TRBD2
CDR3nt: TGTGCCAGCAGCTCGGGACAGGGAACCTCCTACGAGCAGTACTTC; CDR3aa: CASSSGQGTSYEQYF; v_gene: TRBV2; j_gene: TRBJ2-7; abundance: NA; d_gene: TRBD1